The clone carrying this T cell receptor beta chain was counted at least ten times. Its antigen is unidentified. TCRdb used MiXCR to reprocess the reads, holding one entry per CDR3 protein. Among just under 300,000 distinct CDR3 sequences listed, about a tenth were seen once. The data stem from a study of T cell repertoires in cytomegalovirus infection. Study in general: Indications of both CMV infection and matching HLA type were provided by public TCR beta signatures.

Study findings and constraints: People with CMV and the relevant HLA were identified by cumulative public TCR beta family frequency. The study found HLA-C-restricted CMV-specific TCR beta clonotypes dominating the ex vivo response.

Germline V gene data show CDR1 as SGHNT and CDR2 as YYREEE (reference sequence). V shed 6 bases and J 0 bases; nucleotides not matched to a gene: 11. This CDR3 comprises 17 residues. The chain uses TRBV5-4 and TRBJ2-2, with TRBD1 matching 7 bases. This clonotype originated in a human donor in good health (CMV status not recorded). Some clones in this sample may be carry-over from other donors' samples. The sample taken for sequencing was PBMCs. The CDR3 coding sequence is TGTGCCAGCAACTCGGATAGGGGACAGACGAACACCGGGGAGCTGTTTTTT. Amino acids: CASNSDRGQTNTGELFF.